This T cell receptor (beta chain) was profiled in a study of cytomegalovirus exposure and HLA in healthy donors. Study-level background: Unique TCR beta sequences numbering over 100 million came from 150 million to 200 million T cells in an earlier analysis. Findings and limits, study-wide: Cytomegalovirus-associated status was assigned to 164 TCR beta chains.

This clone is a singleton in its sample. The antigen is undetermined. Both 60 Vbeta primers and 13 Jbeta primers went into the PCR. Only in-frame clones appear in the TCRdb table, and some are missing; sequencing was by immunoSEQ multiplex PCR. The sample includes about 200,000 clones, approximately 82% of them seen just once. V was trimmed by 5 bases and J by 4 bases, leaving 12 bases between them. Germline CDR1 MNHNY, CDR2 SVGAGI (reference sequence). The CDR3 contains 14 residues. Participants comprised healthy donors of bone marrow. This chain joins TRBV6-6 and TRBJ1-5; TRBD1 might be the D (5 bases). This sequence was found in a man aged 18 to 29 in good health and CMV-seronegative. The sample taken for sequencing was PBMCs. The CDR3 protein is CASSLVGGNQPQHF. In nucleotides, the CDR3 is TGTGCCAGCAGTCTCGTGGGGGGGAATCAGCCCCAGCATTTT.